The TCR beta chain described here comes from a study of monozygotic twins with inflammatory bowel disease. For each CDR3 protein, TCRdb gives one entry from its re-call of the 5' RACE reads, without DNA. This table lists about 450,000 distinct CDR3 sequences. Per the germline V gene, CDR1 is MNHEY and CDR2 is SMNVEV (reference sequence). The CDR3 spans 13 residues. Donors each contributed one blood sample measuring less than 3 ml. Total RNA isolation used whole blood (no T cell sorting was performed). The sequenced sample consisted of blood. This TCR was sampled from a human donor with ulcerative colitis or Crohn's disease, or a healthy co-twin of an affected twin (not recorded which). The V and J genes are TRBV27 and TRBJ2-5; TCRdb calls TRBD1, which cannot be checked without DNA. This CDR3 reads CATSGTLQETQYF.